The 24 T cell receptor beta chains below all came from one sample that was sequenced in a study of T cells in Graves' hyperthyroidism and ophthalmopathy (dated by TCRdb to between 2018 and 2021). Library construction relied on multiplex PCR. Sequencing was carried out with an Illumina HiSeq 2000. TCR beta CDR3 regions were amplified from RNA transcripts. For the first round of RT-PCR on the TCR CDR3, the HTBI primer set was used together with the Qiagen OneStep RT-PCR kit. TCRdb reprocessed the public reads (quality trimming at Q25 with fastp, clone calling with MiXCR) and kept in-frame beta chains. Identical CDR3 proteins give one entry, which carries the most common genes and DNA. In this sample the table shows more than 500,000 distinct CDR3 sequences, 46% of which occur a single time. Around two fifths of the sample lies in the top ten. Sequenced input: peripheral blood or thyroid tissue (not recorded which). These receptors all stem from an adult woman with Graves' disease, either hyperthyroidism or ophthalmopathy (not recorded which).

The genes are TRBV10-3 and TRBJ1-5; the D gene is possibly TRBD1 (6 bases). CDR1 is ENHRY and CDR2 is SYGVKD in the germline V gene. V lost 2 bases and J lost 1, with 9 bases in between. This CDR3 is 15 amino acids long. CDR3 sequence: CAISETRGSNQPQHF. DNA of the CDR3: TGTGCCATCAGTGAGACCAGGGGAAGCAATCAGCCCCAGCATTTT.

Only a few counts were recorded for this clonotype. The rearrangement joins TRBV3-1 to TRBJ2-7; D is uncertain. CDR1 and CDR2 (germline): LGHDT, YNNKEL (reference sequence). This CDR3 comprises 15 residues. Trimming cost V 0 bases and J 6 bases, with 15 bases left between them. Written as DNA, the CDR3 is TGTGCCAGCAGCCAAGAATCGGTAGGGTTGGGCGAGCAGTACTTC. This encodes CASSQESVGLGEQYF.

This chain joins TRBV7-8 and TRBJ1-2; D unresolved. Germline CDR1 reads SGHVS; CDR2 reads FQNEAQ. The CDR3 covers 11 residues. V gave up 10 bases and J gave up 12 bases, with 18 bases separating them. DNA for the CDR3: TGTGCCATCCTTAGCGGGATATGGGACACCTTC. Its translation: CAILSGIWDTF.

This clonotype was detected only once. This chain joins TRBV7-8 and TRBJ1-5; 9 bases align to TRBD1. The CDR3 loop spans 14 amino acids. CDR1 and CDR2 from the germline V gene are SGHVS and FQNEAQ. V trimming: 5 bases; J trimming: 11 bases; junction bases outside the gene matches: 10. CDR3 sequence (DNA): TGTGCCAGCAGCCATACAGGGGGCGAGGGGACCCAGCATTTT. The encoded protein is CASSHTGGEGTQHF.

V gene TRBV7-2 combines with J gene TRBJ1-2, with D maybe TRBD1 (6 bases). Per germline, CDR1 SGHTA and CDR2 FQGNSA. The CDR3 extends over 14 amino acids. V shed 4 bases and J shed 6 bases, with 15 bases lying between them. In DNA form, the CDR3 reads TGTGCCAGCAGCTACGGGTACAGGGATGATGGCTACACCTTC. Its protein is CASSYGYRDDGYTF.

V usage is TRBV20-1 and J usage is TRBJ1-2; 10 bases are shared with TRBD1. The V and J ends lost 0 bases and 5 bases, in that order; junction bases with no gene match: 15. This CDR3 has 18 amino acids. Germline CDR1 reads DFQATT; CDR2 reads SNEGSKA (reference sequence). In DNA form, the CDR3 reads TGCAGTGCTAGAGAGGAGTTTCGGGACAGGGGCGCTGGTTATGGCTACACCTTC. Protein sequence: CSAREEFRDRGAGYGYTF.

This chain links TRBV10-3 with TRBJ2-2; 8 bases are shared with TRBD2. V lost 6 bases, J lost 5 bases, and 14 bases stayed unmatched. This CDR3 is built from 17 residues. CDR1 is ENHRY, CDR2 SYGVKD, per germline. CDR3 loop: CAIRKSGSGMRTGELFF. The CDR3 DNA reads as TGTGCCATCAGGAAGTCGGGTAGCGGGATGAGAACCGGGGAGCTGTTTTTT.

Many counts were recorded for this clonotype. The J gene is TRBJ2-5, the V gene TRBV6-6; D may correspond to TRBD1 or TRBD2 (6 bases each). Germline V gives CDR1 MNHNY, CDR2 SVGAGI (reference sequence). Trimming took off 6 bases at V and 5 bases at J, with 19 bases between the two ends. The CDR3 totals 15 residues. In nucleotides, the CDR3 is TGTGCCAGCAGCTTTGGCTTCAGGGGAGGCGAGACCCAGTACTTC. It codes for CASSFGFRGGETQYF.

The chain is built from TRBV19 and TRBJ1-1; D might be TRBD1 (5 bases). Germline CDR1 is LNHDA and CDR2 is SQIVND (reference sequence). CDR3 length equals 16 residues. V gave up 5 bases and J gave up 0 bases, with 16 bases separating them. The CDR3 DNA follows: TGTGCCAGTAGTGCAACCGGGACGGTGATGAACACTGAAGCTTTCTTT. Its protein is CASSATGTVMNTEAFF.

The chain has TRBV29-1 and TRBJ1-2; D unresolved. The CDR3 is 11 amino acids. The V gene's germline CDR1 is SQVTM and CDR2 ANQGSEA. V dropped 5 bases and J dropped 3 bases, with 7 bases sitting between them. CDR3 amino acids: CSVWGDYGYTF. CDR3 nucleotide sequence: TGCAGCGTTTGGGGAGACTATGGCTACACCTTC.

This clonotype was recorded only once. A read error may account for a junction end that differs from germline. The chain links TRBV12-3 or TRBV12-4 to TRBJ1-1, with D possibly TRBD1 on 5 matching bases. This CDR3 contains 11 residues. CDR3 nucleotides: TGTGCCGGCAGTTCTCAGGGCTTGGCTTTCTTT. This gives the protein CAGSSQGLAFF.

This clonotype has a count of ten or more. The chain combines TRBV12-3 or TRBV12-4 with TRBJ1-2; no clear D gene. The CDR3 spans 16 residues. Deletions cut 6 bases from V and 3 bases from J, with 20 bases between. DNA of the CDR3: TGTGCCAGCAGGTCTACTCTGAGGTCTCGGGACTATGGCTACACCTTC. Protein sequence: CASRSTLRSRDYGYTF.

The CDR3 is CATSREGGRGRRKTQYF. CDR3 bases: TGTGCCACCAGCAGAGAAGGGGGCAGGGGGCGCCGGAAGACCCAGTACTTC. J is TRBJ2-5 and V is TRBV15; 8 nucleotides line up with TRBD1. V shed 0 bases, J shed 6 bases, and the junction held 12 bases outside the gene matches. Germline loops: CDR1 LNHNV, CDR2 YYDKDF (reference sequence). CDR3 size: 17 residues.

The rearrangement joins TRBV29-1 to TRBJ1-1; the D gene is possibly TRBD1 (6 bases). V was trimmed by 3 bases and J by 1 base, leaving 9 bases between them. CDR3 size: 13 residues. CDR1 and CDR2 (germline): SQVTM, ANQGSEA. DNA of the CDR3: TGCAGCGTTGATCGGGGGCCGAACACTGAAGCTTTCTTT. Its translation is CSVDRGPNTEAFF.

This chain links TRBV29-1 with TRBJ2-7; the D gene is possibly TRBD1 (5 bases). This CDR3 has 14 amino acids. Trimming stripped 6 bases from V and 2 bases from J, with 17 bases between. Looked up from germline, CDR1 is SQVTM and CDR2 is ANQGSEA. The DNA of the CDR3 is TGCAGCGTGGGGCAGGGTATTGGAGCCTACGAGCAGTACTTC. As protein: CSVGQGIGAYEQYF.

The J gene is TRBJ1-2, the V gene TRBV30; the D is unclear. The CDR3 is 10 residues long. The germline V gene encodes CDR1 GTSNPN and CDR2 SVGIG (reference sequence). V lost 5 bases and J 8 bases, leaving 9 bases between the germline ends. The CDR3: CAWGRVGYTF. CDR3 DNA sequence: TGTGCCTGGGGGCGGGTCGGCTACACCTTC.

The chain's CDR3 is CSASEGGEKLFF. The CDR3 nucleotides are TGCAGTGCTAGTGAGGGTGGGGAAAAACTGTTTTTT. The chain has TRBV20-1 and TRBJ1-4; D is ambiguous. CDR3 length: 12 residues. V was shortened by 3 bases and J by 8 bases, with 10 bases between the two germline ends. CDR1 is DFQATT, CDR2 SNEGSKA, per germline (reference sequence).

This clonotype was counted a single time. The rearrangement links TRBV7-2 to TRBJ1-1; D is undetermined. Germline assignment: CDR1 SGHTA and CDR2 FQGNSA. The CDR3 spans 12 residues. Trimming cost V 5 bases and J 10 bases, with 14 bases left between them. The CDR3 loop reads CASSPGGRVAFF. The CDR3 DNA reads as TGTGCCAGCAGCCCAGGAGGAAGGGTAGCTTTCTTT.

This clonotype was found many times. V is TRBV6-5 and J is TRBJ1-2; weak D call: TRBD1 (5 bases). The length of the CDR3 is 13 residues. V shed 10 bases and J shed 1 base, with 13 bases lying between them. Germline loops: CDR1 MNHEY, CDR2 SVGAGI. CDR3 nucleotides: TGTGCCACCCACTGGGGCTTTAACTATGGCTACACCTTC. Protein product: CATHWGFNYGYTF.

The J gene is TRBJ1-6, the V gene TRBV20-1, with TRBD1 matching over 9 bases. V shed 0 bases, J shed 9 bases, and the junction held 6 bases outside the gene matches. The CDR3 contains 15 residues. CDR1 and CDR2 from the germline V gene are DFQATT and SNEGSKA (reference sequence). The CDR3 spells CSARDPGTGSSPLHF. In nucleotides, the CDR3 is TGCAGTGCTAGAGATCCCGGGACAGGGAGTTCACCCCTCCACTTT.

The chain has TRBV20-1 and TRBJ2-5; D may be TRBD1 (6 bases). CDR1 and CDR2 (germline): DFQATT, SNEGSKA (reference sequence). CDR3 length equals 18 residues. The V end lost 6 bases, the J end lost 5 bases, and 31 bases lay between the germline ends. This chain's CDR3 is CSARPVGADRRGKETQYF. The CDR3 DNA sequence: TGCAGTGCCAGGCCCGTGGGGGCTGACAGGCGAGGGAAGGAGACCCAGTACTTC.

A few counts support this clonotype. This chain uses TRBV7-9 with TRBJ1-2; TRBD1 is a possible D gene (6 bases). The germline gives CDR1 SEHNR, CDR2 FQNEAQ (reference sequence). V lost 5 bases, J lost 2 bases, and 12 bases lay in between. This CDR3 is built from 14 residues. The CDR3 here is CASSDRRGNYGYTF. For the CDR3, the DNA is TGTGCCAGCAGCGACCGTAGGGGGAACTATGGCTACACCTTC.

V is TRBV2 and J is TRBJ1-5; D gene ambiguous. CDR1 is SNHLY, CDR2 FYNNEI, per germline. The CDR3 totals 13 residues. V lost 7 bases and J lost 4, with 11 bases in between. The CDR3 spells CASKSTVNQPQHF. The CDR3 bases are TGTGCCAGCAAATCGACCGTGAATCAGCCCCAGCATTTT.

The chain recombines TRBV11-2 with TRBJ2-7; TRBD2 matches 10 bases. The CDR3 loop spans 15 amino acids. Germline CDR1 SGHAT, CDR2 FQNNGV. V gave up 8 bases and J gave up 7 bases; unmatched junction bases: 14. The CDR3 is CASSPTSGQIGEQYF. The CDR3 DNA reads as TGTGCCAGCTCACCGACTAGCGGGCAGATCGGGGAGCAGTACTTC.